These 27 T cell receptor beta chains originate from one sample sequenced in a study of technical replicates of blood from several donors. The repertoire was sequenced with immunoSEQ multiplex PCR; TCRdb's copy has only in-frame clones and lacks some. The sample gives around 70,000 clones, around 95% of which show up once; around 0.24% is in the top ten. Sample: T cells isolated from PBMCs. The origin of the receptors is a human donor in good health.

The V gene is TRBV6-1, the J gene TRBJ1-1, with 8 bases that match TRBD1. Germline V gene lookup returns CDR1 MNHNS and CDR2 SASEGT. CDR3 length: 11 amino acids. CDR3 nucleotides: TGTTCAGGACAGGGGAACACTGAAGCTTTCTTT. It encodes CSGQGNTEAFF.

This chain links TRBV7-9 with TRBJ2-7; 7 nucleotides line up with TRBD2. CDR3 length: 14 amino acids. Trimming cost V 2 bases and J 5 bases; bases outside gene matches: 6. Germline V gene data show CDR1 as SEHNR and CDR2 as FQNEAQ (reference sequence). The CDR3 sequence is CASSLSGVVHEQYF. The CDR3, as DNA: TGTGCCAGCAGCTTAAGCGGGGTAGTCCACGAGCAGTACTTC.

This clone has a single count. V is TRBV7-9 and J is TRBJ1-4, with D possibly TRBD1 on 5 matching bases. CDR1 SEHNR and CDR2 FQNEAQ come from the germline V gene (reference sequence). V gave up 1 base and J gave up 5 bases, with 23 bases separating them. There are 19 residues in the CDR3. The CDR3: CASSLVVGPGMSKNEKLFF. The CDR3 DNA is TGTGCCAGCAGCTTAGTGGTGGGGCCGGGCATGTCGAAGAATGAAAAACTGTTTTTT.

V gene TRBV28 combines with J gene TRBJ2-7; 12 bases map to TRBD1. The germline gives CDR1 MDHEN, CDR2 SYDVKM. The CDR3 is 15 residues long. Unmatched junction bases numbered 9, after V lost 7 bases and J lost 5 bases. Here the CDR3 DNA reads TGTGCCAGCAAAGTCGAGGGACAGGGGGCACACGAGCAGTACTTC. This codes for CASKVEGQGAHEQYF.

The chain has TRBV7-9 and TRBJ1-1, with a weak D call TRBD1 (6 bases). The CDR3 runs 13 residues. Germline V CDR1 and CDR2: SEHNR, FQNEAQ (reference sequence). V was cut by 2 bases and J by 6 bases, with 10 bases left in between. The CDR3 reads CASSLRGIAEAFF. In DNA, the CDR3 is TGTGCCAGCAGCTTAAGGGGGATCGCTGAAGCTTTCTTT.

This chain joins TRBV6-5 and TRBJ2-7; TRBD1 matches 10 bases. CDR1 is MNHEY, CDR2 SVGAGI, per germline. The trim removed 6 bases at V and 2 bases at J, leaving 4 bases unmatched. The CDR3 is made up of 14 amino acids. This chain's CDR3 is CASSVGQGAYEQYF. The CDR3 coding sequence is TGTGCCAGCAGCGTCGGACAGGGGGCCTACGAGCAGTACTTC.

The rearrangement links TRBV11-2 to TRBJ2-2, with 8 bases aligning to TRBD2. V lost 4 bases to trimming and J lost 6 bases; unmatched junction nucleotides: 10. In germline, CDR1 is SGHAT, CDR2 FQNNGV. The CDR3 is 16 amino acids. The CDR3 DNA reads TGTGCCAGCAGCTCCCCCGGGACTAGGACCCCCGGGGAGCTGTTTTTT. It translates to CASSSPGTRTPGELFF. Based on the CDR3 plus reference TRBV11-2 and TRBJ2-2, the full variable domain is EAGVAQSPRYKIIEKRQSVAFWCNPISGHATLYWYQQILGQGPKLLIQFQNNGVVDDSQLPKDRFSAERLKGVDSTLKIQPAKLEDSAVYLCASSSPGTRTPGELFFGEGSRLTVL.

The chain combines TRBV5-4 with TRBJ1-1; a weak D match, TRBD1 (5 bases). Germline CDR1 is SGHNT and CDR2 is YYREEE (reference sequence). Trimming pared 0 bases from V and 11 bases from J, leaving 14 bases between. This CDR3 spans 13 amino acids. CDR3 residues: CASSLGEGVGAFF. The CDR3 DNA reads TGTGCCAGCAGCTTGGGGGAAGGGGTGGGGGCTTTCTTT.

This sequence joins TRBV6-1 and TRBJ1-2; no clear D gene. Trimming removed 3 bases at V and 2 bases at J, with 7 bases between. This CDR3 has 13 residues. Germline V CDR1 and CDR2: MNHNS, SASEGT. This CDR3 is CASSDTGNYGYTF. The DNA of the CDR3 is TGTGCCAGCAGTGATACGGGAAACTATGGCTACACCTTC.

This CDR3 reads CASSSPTGEPQHF. CDR3 DNA: TGTGCCAGCAGTTCCCCGACCGGGGAGCCCCAGCATTTT. The chain joins TRBV28 to TRBJ1-5; no clear D. This CDR3 is built from 13 residues. Germline V gives CDR1 MDHEN, CDR2 SYDVKM. V was shortened by 4 bases and J by 8 bases, with 12 bases between the two germline ends. The whole variable domain, remainder taken from reference TRBV28 and TRBJ1-5, is DVKVTQSSRYLVKRTGEKVFLECVQDMDHENMFWYRQDPGLGLRLIYFSYDVKMKEKGDIPEGYSVSREKKERFSLILESASTNQTSMYLCASSSPTGEPQHFGDGTRLSIL.

This clone has only a few counts. This chain uses TRBV27 with TRBJ1-6, with a weak D call TRBD1 (6 bases). This CDR3 contains 14 residues. Deletions cut 6 bases from V and 8 bases from J, with 14 bases between. From germline, CDR1 is MNHEY and CDR2 SMNVEV (reference sequence). CDR3 DNA: TGTGCCAGCAGCCCACAGGGATCCTATTCACCCCTCCACTTT. Encoded protein: CASSPQGSYSPLHF.

The gene calls are TRBV11-2 and TRBJ2-1; 14 nucleotides match TRBD2. V lost 3 bases, J lost 1 base, and 8 bases stayed unmatched. The CDR3 covers 19 residues. CDR1 SGHAT and CDR2 FQNNGV come from the germline V gene. CDR3 region: CASSLSGLAGGGSYNEQFF. The DNA of the CDR3 is TGTGCCAGCAGCTTGTCCGGACTAGCGGGAGGAGGGTCCTACAATGAGCAGTTCTTC.

V is TRBV6-1 and J is TRBJ1-2; D not resolved. CDR3 length: 14 residues. V was clipped by 0 bases and J by 6 bases, with 11 bases between them. CDR1 is MNHNS, CDR2 SASEGT, per germline. CDR3 in DNA: TGTGCCAGCAGTGAAGCGAGGAGGGAGAATGGCTACACCTTC. Protein: CASSEARRENGYTF.

Only one count was recorded for this clone. This chain joins TRBV19 and TRBJ1-4; the D gene is possibly TRBD1 (6 bases). The CDR3 runs to 15 residues. The germline V and J ends were trimmed by 2 bases and 6 bases, with 13 bases remaining between them. CDR1 LNHDA and CDR2 SQIVND come from the germline V gene (reference sequence). CDR3 sequence (DNA): TGTGCCAGTAGTATATGGGGGGGCCGGGATGAAAAACTGTTTTTT. Amino acid sequence: CASSIWGGRDEKLFF.

The rearrangement links TRBV2 to TRBJ1-1; no reliable D call. Germline CDR1 SNHLY, CDR2 FYNNEI. Trimming cost V 4 bases and J 0 bases, with 9 bases left between them. The CDR3 is made up of 14 amino acids. Here the CDR3 reads CASSVPVMNTEAFF. In DNA form, the CDR3 reads TGTGCCAGCAGTGTACCGGTGATGAACACTGAAGCTTTCTTT.

The rearrangement uses TRBV4-1 and TRBJ2-7; D possibly corresponds to TRBD2 (5 bases). Per germline, CDR1 MGHRA and CDR2 YSYEKL. Trimming took off 0 bases at V and 2 bases at J, with 11 bases between the two ends. This CDR3 has 15 residues. In DNA form, the CDR3 reads TGCGCCAGCAGCCAAGATGTAACTAGAGCCTACGAGCAGTACTTC. Amino acids: CASSQDVTRAYEQYF.

DNA of the CDR3: TGTGCCAGCAGTGAAGGCAGGACTAGCGTTTACGAGCAGTACTTC. Residues: CASSEGRTSVYEQYF. The V call is TRBV6-1, the J call TRBJ2-7; 9 nucleotides line up with TRBD2. Losses at the gene ends were 1 base for V and 4 bases for J; bases not matched to a gene: 5. CDR3 length: 15 amino acids. CDR1 is MNHNS, CDR2 SASEGT, per germline.

V and J are TRBV29-1 and TRBJ2-7; 9 nucleotides agree with TRBD2. Per the germline V gene, CDR1 is SQVTM and CDR2 is ANQGSEA. The J segment lost 0 bases and the V segment lost 3 bases, leaving 3 bases of the junction unmatched. The CDR3 spans 14 residues. CDR3 sequence: CSVEERGDSYEQYF. The DNA of the CDR3 is TGCAGCGTTGAGGAGCGGGGGGACTCCTACGAGCAGTACTTC.

The chain has TRBV11-2 and TRBJ1-2, with D possibly being TRBD1 (5 bases). Germline values: CDR1 SGHAT, CDR2 FQNNGV. V lost 2 bases and J lost 0, with 10 bases in between. CDR3 length: 15 residues. The chain's CDR3 is CASSLYRTTNYGYTF. The CDR3 nucleotides are TGTGCCAGCAGCTTATATCGGACAACTAACTATGGCTACACCTTC.

The V and J genes are TRBV5-4 and TRBJ2-7; D is possibly TRBD2 (5 bases). Germline values: CDR1 SGHNT, CDR2 YYREEE (reference sequence). Between the trimmed V and J ends, which lost 1 base and 0 bases, there was a span of 11 bases. The CDR3 loop spans 15 amino acids. The CDR3, as DNA: TGTGCCAGCAGCTTGTCCGGGGTTAGCTCCTACGAGCAGTACTTC. It specifies CASSLSGVSSYEQYF.

The CDR3 loop is CASSYLGRGANEQFF. CDR3 DNA sequence: TGTGCCAGCAGTTACCTCGGGAGGGGCGCCAATGAGCAGTTCTTC. The genes are TRBV6-6 and TRBJ2-1; 8 bases agree with TRBD2. The CDR3 has 15 amino acids. Per the germline V gene, CDR1 is MNHNY and CDR2 is SVGAGI (reference sequence). Unmatched junction bases numbered 6, after V lost 2 bases and J lost 6 bases.

The chain employs TRBV19 and TRBJ2-1; TRBD1 is a possible D gene (5 bases). This CDR3 has 15 amino acids. CDR1 is LNHDA and CDR2 is SQIVND in the germline V gene (reference sequence). Trimming stripped 3 bases from V and 7 bases from J, with 16 bases between. The CDR3 DNA is TGTGCCAGTAGTATTCAGGGTAGTACGATGAATGAGCAGTTCTTC. Translated, it gives CASSIQGSTMNEQFF.

V and J are TRBV9 and TRBJ1-2; 8 nucleotides match TRBD1. The CDR3 has 14 amino acids. Germline CDR1 and CDR2: SGDLS and YYNGEE. J gave up 6 bases and V 4 bases, and 8 bases lay outside the gene matches. The CDR3 nucleotides read TGTGCCAGCAGCTTACAGGGGGGAACGAATGGCTACACCTTC. This gives the protein CASSLQGGTNGYTF.

The chain links TRBV6-6 to TRBJ1-1; D is uncertain. Germline values: CDR1 MNHNY, CDR2 SVGAGI (reference sequence). This CDR3 is built from 13 residues. V was shortened by 0 bases and J by 7 bases, with 9 bases between the two germline ends. CDR3 nucleotide sequence: TGTGCCAGCAGTTACTCTCGTCCCGGTGAAGCTTTCTTT. Its translation is CASSYSRPGEAFF.

V is TRBV25-1 and J is TRBJ1-1, with a possible D match to TRBD1 (6 bases). CDR3 length: 14 residues. V was trimmed by 4 bases and J by 6 bases, leaving 15 bases between them. CDR1 is MGHDK, CDR2 SYGVNS, per germline. CDR3 in amino acids: CASSGMDRSSEAFF. The CDR3 DNA is TGTGCCAGCAGTGGTATGGACAGAAGCTCTGAAGCTTTCTTT.

This clone was seen more than once but under ten times. This chain links TRBV21-1 with TRBJ1-4; the table gives TRBD1 as D, unverified against the DNA. TRBV21-1 has pseudogene status. CDR3 length equals 12 residues. This CDR3 is CASREGWDKLDF. Here the CDR3 DNA reads TGTGCCAGCAGGGAAGGATGGGACAAATTGGATTTT.

V gene TRBV5-4 combines with J gene TRBJ2-5; 7 bases line up with TRBD2. Per the germline V gene, CDR1 is SGHNT and CDR2 is YYREEE (reference sequence). The junction had 7 bases not matched to a gene; V was cut back by 3 bases and J by 5 bases. This CDR3 spans 14 amino acids. The CDR3 region is CASSSRDYSETQYF. The CDR3 region has the DNA TGTGCCAGCAGCTCACGGGACTACTCGGAGACCCAGTACTTC. The full variable domain, rest sourced from reference TRBV5-4 and TRBJ2-5, is ETGVTQSPTHLIKTRGQQVTLRCSSQSGHNTVSWYQQALGQGPQFIFQYYREEENGRGNFPPRFSGLQFPNYSSELNVNALELDDSALYLCASSSRDYSETQYFGPGTRLLVL.